The entry below describes one T cell receptor beta chain. These data come from a study of T cells after yellow fever vaccination. TCRdb re-derived calls from the 5' RACE reads in MiXCR, one entry per CDR3 protein. Counted here are hundreds of thousands of distinct CDR3 sequences, over 9% occurring once; the ten biggest clones make up approximately 15%. With 5 bases removed from V and 2 bases from J, the gap between germline ends came to 16 bases. This CDR3 has 15 residues. The germline gives CDR1 SGHVS, CDR2 FNYEAQ. The chain recombines TRBV7-6 with TRBJ2-7; possible D gene TRBD2, 5 bases. The sample here was PBMCs, taken on the day of the yellow fever booster vaccination. The clonotype originates from a young man who received the YFV17D yellow fever vaccine. Written as DNA, the CDR3 is TGTGCCAGCAGCGTACAGAGCGGAACAGCCTACGAGCAGTACTTC. Encoded protein: CASSVQSGTAYEQYF.